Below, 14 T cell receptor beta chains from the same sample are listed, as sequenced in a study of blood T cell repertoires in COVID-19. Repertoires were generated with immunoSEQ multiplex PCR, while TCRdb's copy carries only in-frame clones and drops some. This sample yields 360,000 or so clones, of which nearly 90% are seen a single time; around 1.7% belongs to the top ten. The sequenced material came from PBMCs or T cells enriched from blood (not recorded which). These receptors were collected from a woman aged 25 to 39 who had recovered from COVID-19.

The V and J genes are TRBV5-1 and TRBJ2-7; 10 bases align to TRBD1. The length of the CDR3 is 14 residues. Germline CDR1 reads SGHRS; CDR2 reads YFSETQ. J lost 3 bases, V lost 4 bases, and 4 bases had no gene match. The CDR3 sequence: CASSTGTGVYEQYF. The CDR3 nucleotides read TGCGCCAGCAGCACCGGGACAGGGGTCTACGAGCAGTACTTC.

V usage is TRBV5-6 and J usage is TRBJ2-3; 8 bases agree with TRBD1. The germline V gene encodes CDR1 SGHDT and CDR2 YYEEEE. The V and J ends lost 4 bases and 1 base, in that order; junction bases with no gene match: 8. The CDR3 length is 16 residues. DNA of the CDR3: TGTGCCAGCAGCCTCTGGACAGGGTTCGGCACAGATACGCAGTATTTT. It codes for CASSLWTGFGTDTQYF.

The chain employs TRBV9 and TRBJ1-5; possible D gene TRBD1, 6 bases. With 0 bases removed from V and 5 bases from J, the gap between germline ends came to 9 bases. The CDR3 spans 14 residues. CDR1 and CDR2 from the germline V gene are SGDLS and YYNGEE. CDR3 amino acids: CASSVVPGDQPQHF. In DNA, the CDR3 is TGTGCCAGCAGCGTAGTGCCAGGGGATCAGCCCCAGCATTTT.

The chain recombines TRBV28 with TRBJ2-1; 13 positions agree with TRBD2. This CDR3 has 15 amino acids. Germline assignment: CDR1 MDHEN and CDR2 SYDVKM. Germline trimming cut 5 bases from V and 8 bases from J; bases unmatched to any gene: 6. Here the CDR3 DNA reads TGTGCCAGCAGTCCCGGGACTAGCGGGACCCATGAGCAGTTCTTC. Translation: CASSPGTSGTHEQFF.

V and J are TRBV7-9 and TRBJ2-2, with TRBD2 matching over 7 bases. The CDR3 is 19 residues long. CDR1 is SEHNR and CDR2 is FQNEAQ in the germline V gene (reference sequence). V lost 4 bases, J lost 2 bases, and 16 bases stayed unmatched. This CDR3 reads CASSSRGTAGVVNTGELFF. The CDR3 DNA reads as TGTGCCAGCAGCTCTCGCGGTACGGCGGGAGTAGTAAACACCGGGGAGCTGTTTTTT. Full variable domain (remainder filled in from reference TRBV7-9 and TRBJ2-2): DTGVSQNPRHKITKRGQNVTFRCDPISEHNRLYWYRQTLGQGPEFLTYFQNEAQLEKSRLLSDRFSAERPKGSFSTLEIQRTEQGDSAMYLCASSSRGTAGVVNTGELFFGEGSRLTVL.

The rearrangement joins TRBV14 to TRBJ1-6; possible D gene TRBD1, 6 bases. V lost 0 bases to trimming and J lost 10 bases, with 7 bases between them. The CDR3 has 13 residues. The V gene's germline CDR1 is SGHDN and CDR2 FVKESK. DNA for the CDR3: TGTGCCAGCAGCCAAGACCAGGGGTCACCCCTCCACTTT. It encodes CASSQDQGSPLHF.

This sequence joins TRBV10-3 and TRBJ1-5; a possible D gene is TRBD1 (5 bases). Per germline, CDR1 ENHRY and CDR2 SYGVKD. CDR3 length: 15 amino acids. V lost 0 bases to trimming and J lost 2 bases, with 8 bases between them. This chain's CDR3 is CAISESGGGNQPQHF. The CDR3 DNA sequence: TGTGCCATCAGTGAGTCGGGAGGGGGCAATCAGCCCCAGCATTTT.

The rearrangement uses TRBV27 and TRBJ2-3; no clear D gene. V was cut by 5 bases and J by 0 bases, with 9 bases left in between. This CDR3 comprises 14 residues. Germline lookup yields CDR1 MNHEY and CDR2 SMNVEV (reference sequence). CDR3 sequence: CASSTDTSTDTQYF. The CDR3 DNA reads TGTGCCAGCAGTACTGACACCAGCACAGATACGCAGTATTTT.

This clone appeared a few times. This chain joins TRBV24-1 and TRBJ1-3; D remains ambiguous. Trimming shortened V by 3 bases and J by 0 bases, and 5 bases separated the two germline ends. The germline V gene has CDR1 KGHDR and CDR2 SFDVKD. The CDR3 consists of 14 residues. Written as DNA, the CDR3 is TGTGCCACCAGTGATCCCAGCTCTGGAAACACCATATATTTT. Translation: CATSDPSSGNTIYF.

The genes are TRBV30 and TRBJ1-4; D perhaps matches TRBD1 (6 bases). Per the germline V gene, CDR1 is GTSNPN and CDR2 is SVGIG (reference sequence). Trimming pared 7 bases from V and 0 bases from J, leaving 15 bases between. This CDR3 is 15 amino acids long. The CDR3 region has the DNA TGTGCCTTCAAACCGGGACACGCAACTAATGAAAAACTGTTTTTT. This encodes CAFKPGHATNEKLFF.

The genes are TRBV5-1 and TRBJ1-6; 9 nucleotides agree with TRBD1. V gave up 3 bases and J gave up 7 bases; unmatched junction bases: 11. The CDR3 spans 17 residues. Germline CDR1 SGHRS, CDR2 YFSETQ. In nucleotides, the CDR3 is TGCGCCAGCAGCTCGATGGGACAGGGATCCTCGAATTCACCCCTCCACTTT. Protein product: CASSSMGQGSSNSPLHF.

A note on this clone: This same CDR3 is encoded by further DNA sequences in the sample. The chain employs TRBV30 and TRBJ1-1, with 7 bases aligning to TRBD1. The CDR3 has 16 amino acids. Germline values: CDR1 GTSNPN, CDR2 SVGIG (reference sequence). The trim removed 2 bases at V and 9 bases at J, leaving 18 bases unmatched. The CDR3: CAWSINRAGGTDKAFF. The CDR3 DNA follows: TGTGCCTGGAGTATAAACAGAGCGGGAGGGACAGACAAAGCTTTCTTT.

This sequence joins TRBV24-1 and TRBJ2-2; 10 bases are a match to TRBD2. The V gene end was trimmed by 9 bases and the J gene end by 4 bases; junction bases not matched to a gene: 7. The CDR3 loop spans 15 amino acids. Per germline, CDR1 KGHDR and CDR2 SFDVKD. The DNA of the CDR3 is TGTGCCACCGGCCTAGCGGGAGATTTCACCGGGGAGCTGTTTTTT. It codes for CATGLAGDFTGELFF.

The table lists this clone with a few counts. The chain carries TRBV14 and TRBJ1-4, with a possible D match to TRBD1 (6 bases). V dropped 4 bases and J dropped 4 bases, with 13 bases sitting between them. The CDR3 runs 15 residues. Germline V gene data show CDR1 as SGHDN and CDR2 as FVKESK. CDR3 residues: CASSLSGVLNEKLFF. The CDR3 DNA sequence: TGTGCCAGCAGCCTCTCAGGGGTCCTTAATGAAAAACTGTTTTTT. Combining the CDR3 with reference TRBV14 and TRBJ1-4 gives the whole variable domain EAGVTQFPSHSVIEKGQTVTLRCDPISGHDNLYWYRRVMGKEIKFLLHFVKESKQDESGMPNNRFLAERTGGTYSTLKVQPAELEDSGVYFCASSLSGVLNEKLFFGSGTQLSVL.